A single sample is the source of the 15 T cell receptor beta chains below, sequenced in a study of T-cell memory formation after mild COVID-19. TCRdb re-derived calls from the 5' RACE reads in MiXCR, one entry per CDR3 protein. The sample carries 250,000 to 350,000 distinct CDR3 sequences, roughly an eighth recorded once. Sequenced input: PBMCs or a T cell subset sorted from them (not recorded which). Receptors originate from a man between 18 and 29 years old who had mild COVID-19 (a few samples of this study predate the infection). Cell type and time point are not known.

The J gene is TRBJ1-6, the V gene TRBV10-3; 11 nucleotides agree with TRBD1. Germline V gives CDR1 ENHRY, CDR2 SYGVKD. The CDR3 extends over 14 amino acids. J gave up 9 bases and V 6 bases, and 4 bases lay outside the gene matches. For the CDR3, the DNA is TGTGCCATCAGGATGGGGACAGGGGGTTCACCCCTCCACTTT. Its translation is CAIRMGTGGSPLHF.

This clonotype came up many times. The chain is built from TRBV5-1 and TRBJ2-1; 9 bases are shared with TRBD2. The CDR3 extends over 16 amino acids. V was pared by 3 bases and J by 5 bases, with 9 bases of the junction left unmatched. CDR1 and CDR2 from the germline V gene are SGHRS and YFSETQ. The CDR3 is CASSSLPASGNNEQFF. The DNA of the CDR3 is TGCGCCAGCAGCTCACTACCGGCTAGCGGGAACAATGAGCAGTTCTTC.

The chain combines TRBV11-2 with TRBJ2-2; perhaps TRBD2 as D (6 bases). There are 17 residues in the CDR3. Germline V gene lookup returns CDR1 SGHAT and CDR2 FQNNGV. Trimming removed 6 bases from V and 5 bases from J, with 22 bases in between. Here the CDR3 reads CASRPIRRDSVTGELFF. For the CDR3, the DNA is TGTGCCAGCAGACCCATTCGCCGGGACTCGGTAACCGGGGAGCTGTTTTTT.

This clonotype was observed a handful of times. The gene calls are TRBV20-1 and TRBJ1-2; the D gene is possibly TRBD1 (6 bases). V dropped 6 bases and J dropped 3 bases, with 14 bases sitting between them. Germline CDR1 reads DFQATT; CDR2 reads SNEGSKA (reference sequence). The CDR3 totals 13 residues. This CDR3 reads CSALGGQYYGYTF. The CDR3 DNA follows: TGCAGTGCCCTTGGGGGGCAGTACTATGGCTACACCTTC.

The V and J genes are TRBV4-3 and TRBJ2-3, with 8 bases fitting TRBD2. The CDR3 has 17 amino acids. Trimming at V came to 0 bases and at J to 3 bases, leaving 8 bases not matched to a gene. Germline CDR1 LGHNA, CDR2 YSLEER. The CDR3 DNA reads TGCGCCAGCAGCCAAGATCTTCCGGGGGGGCAAACAGATACGCAGTATTTT. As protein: CASSQDLPGGQTDTQYF.

CDR3 sequence: CASSLGDSETQYF. Written as DNA, the CDR3 is TGTGCCAGCAGCTTAGGGGATTCTGAGACCCAGTACTTC. The chain is built from TRBV5-6 and TRBJ2-5, with D possibly matching TRBD1 (5 bases). The germline CDR1 and CDR2 sequences are SGHDT and YYEEEE. This CDR3 region has 13 residues. Trimming removed 2 bases at V and 5 bases at J, with 10 bases between.

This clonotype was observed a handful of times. CDR3 sequence reads: CASSLTSGVGETQYF. CDR3 bases: TGTGCCAGCAGCTTAACATCTGGGGTCGGGGAGACCCAGTACTTC. V and J are TRBV7-2 and TRBJ2-5; no definite D call. The CDR3 consists of 15 residues. Trimming shortened V by 2 bases and J by 5 bases, and 15 bases separated the two germline ends. The germline gives CDR1 SGHTA, CDR2 FQGNSA.

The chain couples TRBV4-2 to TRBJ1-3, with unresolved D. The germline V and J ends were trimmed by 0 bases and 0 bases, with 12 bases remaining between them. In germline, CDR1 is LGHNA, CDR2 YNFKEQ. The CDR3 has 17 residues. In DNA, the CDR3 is TGTGCCAGCAGCCAAGATGTGGGGTCGGACTCTGGAAACACCATATATTTT. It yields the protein CASSQDVGSDSGNTIYF.

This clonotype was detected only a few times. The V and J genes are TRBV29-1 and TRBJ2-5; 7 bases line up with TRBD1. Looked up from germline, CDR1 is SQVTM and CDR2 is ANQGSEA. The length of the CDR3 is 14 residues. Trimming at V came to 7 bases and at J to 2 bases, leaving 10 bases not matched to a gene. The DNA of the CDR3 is TGCAGCGCCGAGGGACAGTCCCTACAAGAGACCCAGTACTTC. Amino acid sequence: CSAEGQSLQETQYF.

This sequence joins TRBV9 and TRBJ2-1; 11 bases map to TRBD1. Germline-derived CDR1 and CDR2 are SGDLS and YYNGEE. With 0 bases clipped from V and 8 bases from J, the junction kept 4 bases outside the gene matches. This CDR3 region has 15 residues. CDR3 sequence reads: CASSVEGQGGDEQFF. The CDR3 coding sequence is TGTGCCAGCAGCGTAGAGGGACAGGGGGGCGATGAGCAGTTCTTC.

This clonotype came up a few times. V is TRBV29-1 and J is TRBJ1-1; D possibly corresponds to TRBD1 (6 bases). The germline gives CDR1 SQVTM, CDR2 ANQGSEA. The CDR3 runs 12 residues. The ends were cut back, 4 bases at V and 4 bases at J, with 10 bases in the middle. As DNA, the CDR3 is TGCAGCGTTGGGCAGGGGACCACTGAAGCTTTCTTT. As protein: CSVGQGTTEAFF.

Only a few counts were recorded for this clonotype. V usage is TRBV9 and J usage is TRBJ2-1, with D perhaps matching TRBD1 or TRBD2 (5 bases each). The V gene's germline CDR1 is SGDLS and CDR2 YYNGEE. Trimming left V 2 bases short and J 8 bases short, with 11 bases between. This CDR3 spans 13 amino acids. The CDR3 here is CASSVYGAHEQFF. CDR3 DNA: TGTGCCAGCAGCGTCTACGGGGCTCATGAGCAGTTCTTC.

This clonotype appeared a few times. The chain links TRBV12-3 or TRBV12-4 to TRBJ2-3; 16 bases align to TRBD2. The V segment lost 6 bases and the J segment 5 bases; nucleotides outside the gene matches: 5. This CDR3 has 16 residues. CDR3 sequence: CASRTGLAGGIDTQYF. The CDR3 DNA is TGTGCCAGCAGAACGGGACTAGCGGGGGGGATAGATACGCAGTATTTT.

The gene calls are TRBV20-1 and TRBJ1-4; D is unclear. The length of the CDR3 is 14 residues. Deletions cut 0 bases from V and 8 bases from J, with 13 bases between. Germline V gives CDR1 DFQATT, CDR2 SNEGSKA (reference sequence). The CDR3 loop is CSAREESLREKLFF. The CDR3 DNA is TGCAGTGCTAGAGAAGAGTCCCTTAGGGAAAAACTGTTTTTT.

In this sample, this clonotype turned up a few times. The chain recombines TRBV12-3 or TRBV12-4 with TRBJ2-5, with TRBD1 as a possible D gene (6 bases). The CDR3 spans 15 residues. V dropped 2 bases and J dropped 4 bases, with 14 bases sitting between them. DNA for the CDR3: TGTGCCAGCAGTTTACAGGGGCCGTTAGGAGAGACCCAGTACTTC. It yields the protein CASSLQGPLGETQYF.